The source of this T cell receptor beta chain is a study of T-cell memory formation after mild COVID-19. The J segment lost 10 bases and the V segment lost 2 bases, leaving 8 bases of the junction unmatched. CDR3 size: 14 residues. TCRdb reprocessed the 5' RACE reads via MiXCR and lists one record per CDR3 protein. The sample has some 440,000 distinct CDR3 sequences, nearly 25% seen once; the top ten hold 9.5% to 15%. This chain joins TRBV12-3 or TRBV12-4 and TRBJ2-1; 7 bases match TRBD2. This TCR was sampled from an adult woman who had mild COVID-19 (a few samples of this study predate the infection). Cell type and time point are not known. The sample comprised PBMCs or a T cell subset sorted from them (not recorded which). The CDR3 nucleotides read TGTGCCAGCAGTTTATCCCCGACGCGGGAGGAGCAGTTCTTC. It is translated as CASSLSPTREEQFF.